The T cell receptor (beta chain) described here comes from a study of blood T cell repertoires in COVID-19. This clone was detected a few times. J lost 10 bases, V lost 6 bases, and 11 bases had no gene match. Germline CDR1 and CDR2: MNHEY and SVGAGI. This CDR3 has 15 amino acids. Source study methods: The assay estimated nucleated cells by amplifying reference gene primers. Produced via immunoSEQ multiplex PCR; TCRdb's table is partial and in-frame only. V, J and clone size are taken as reported in that table, and D and trimming were inferred from the DNA itself. Of 450,000 to 500,000 clones in the sample, roughly 85% were seen once.

The sequenced material came from peripheral blood. The origin of this receptor is a human donor in a cohort sampled during active COVID-19. The chain uses TRBV6-5 and TRBJ2-1, with TRBD2 matching over 11 bases. CDR3 coding DNA: TGTGCCAGCAGCCTCATGGGACTAGCGGCAGGGGAGCAGTTCTTC. It yields the protein CASSLMGLAAGEQFF.